Listed below are T cell receptor beta chains from one sample, sequenced in a study of T-cell memory formation after mild COVID-19. TCRdb analysed the 5' RACE reads with MiXCR anew, one entry per CDR3 protein. The table lists 150,000 to 200,000 distinct CDR3 sequences, less than 20% of them singletons. The specimen was PBMCs or a T cell subset sorted from them (not recorded which). All receptors come from a man aged 18 to 29 who had mild COVID-19 (a few samples of this study predate the infection). Cell type and time point are not known. Each CDR3 is given with its conserved first and last residue. Fields, in order: V gene, J gene, CDR3 length, D gene, clone size, CDR3 protein, CDR3 DNA. A D gene is named only where the DNA matches it firmly. Clone size, where shown, is once, few, many, or a class for clones that have expanded.

V: TRBV9
J: TRBJ2-5
length: 13
D: TRBD1
size: -
CDR3: CASSQGAPETQYF
DNA: TGTGCCAGCAGCCAGGGGGCCCCAGAGACCCAGTACTTC

V: TRBV5-1
J: TRBJ2-3
length: 18
D: TRBD1
size: -
CDR3: CASSVKNAGTGNTDTQYF
DNA: TGCGCCAGCAGCGTGAAAAACGCCGGGACAGGGAATACAGATACGCAGTATTTT

V: TRBV4-3
J: TRBJ1-1
length: 13
D: -
size: few
CDR3: CASSQDLGGVAFF
DNA: TGCGCCAGCAGCCAAGATCTGGGCGGAGTAGCTTTCTTT

V: TRBV11-1
J: TRBJ2-5
length: 15
D: TRBD1
size: -
CDR3: CASSNNRGRRETQYF
DNA: TGTGCCAGCAGCAATAACAGGGGGCGAAGAGAGACCCAGTACTTC

V: TRBV6-5
J: TRBJ1-5
length: 13
D: -
size: -
CDR3: CASSYSHNQPQHF
DNA: TGTGCCAGCAGTTACAGTCATAATCAGCCCCAGCATTTT

V: TRBV20-1
J: TRBJ2-7
length: 11
D: -
size: -
CDR3: CSAIDSYEQYF
DNA: TGCAGTGCTATCGACAGCTACGAGCAGTACTTC

V: TRBV5-6
J: TRBJ1-5
length: 15
D: TRBD1
size: -
CDR3: CASSSGTGTAQPQHF
DNA: TGTGCCAGCAGCTCGGGGACAGGGACGGCGCAGCCCCAGCATTTT

V: TRBV7-3
J: TRBJ1-2
length: 12
D: -
size: -
CDR3: CASSRGGEGYTF
DNA: TGTGCCAGCAGCCGAGGTGGGGAGGGCTACACCTTC

V: TRBV4-2
J: TRBJ1-2
length: 17
D: -
size: few
CDR3: CASSQVFGGQSRWGYTF
DNA: TGTGCCAGCAGCCAAGTTTTCGGTGGCCAGTCCCGGTGGGGCTACACCTTC

V: TRBV5-5
J: TRBJ2-3
length: 16
D: -
size: few
CDR3: CASSLPGGTPTDTQYF
DNA: TGTGCCAGCAGCCTCCCAGGGGGGACCCCTACAGATACGCAGTATTTT

V: TRBV7-2
J: TRBJ1-6
length: 12
D: -
size: many
CDR3: CASSLVGSPLHF
DNA: TGTGCCAGCAGCTTAGTGGGGTCACCCCTCCACTTT

V: TRBV4-2
J: TRBJ2-7
length: 15
D: TRBD2
size: few
CDR3: CASSGGASGGYEQYF
DNA: TGTGCCAGCAGCGGTGGCGCTAGCGGCGGTTACGAGCAGTACTTC

V: TRBV6-5
J: TRBJ2-7
length: 11
D: -
size: -
CDR3: CASSYRDEQYF
DNA: TGTGCCAGCAGCTACAGGGACGAGCAGTACTTC

V: TRBV29-1
J: TRBJ1-3
length: 13
D: -
size: -
CDR3: CSVRDYSGNTIYF
DNA: TGCAGCGTTCGGGATTACTCTGGAAACACCATATATTTT

V: TRBV7-2
J: TRBJ1-1
length: 14
D: -
size: -
CDR3: CASSSGSGYTEAFF
DNA: TGTGCCAGCAGCTCAGGGTCAGGTTACACTGAAGCTTTCTTT

V: TRBV5-1
J: TRBJ2-3
length: 15
D: TRBD2
size: many
CDR3: CASSSGLAVVDTQYF
DNA: TGCGCCAGCAGCTCCGGACTAGCGGTTGTAGATACGCAGTATTTT